This TCR beta chain was found in a study of blood T cell repertoires in COVID-19. Study-wide background: T cells, B-cell-depleted T cells, or PBMCs provided the cDNA or gDNA that served as material.

Enrollees, about 18 to 89 years old, lived in about two dozen US areas. Resolution of symptoms, clearance, or two negative PCRs was present in recovered Cohort 3 donors. Here immunoSEQ multiplex PCR was the method, and the copy in TCRdb shows in-frame clones only, minus some. The sample has 500,000 or so clones, approximately 86% seen once. Germline CDR1 reads SGHRS; CDR2 reads YFSETQ. With V trimmed by 4 bases and J by 10 bases, 5 bases remained unmatched. The CDR3 sequence is 13 residues long. V and J are TRBV5-1 and TRBJ2-1; 10 bases align to TRBD1. Material for sequencing was PBMCs or T cells enriched from blood (not recorded which). This receptor was obtained from a woman under 30 who had recovered from COVID-19. The DNA of the CDR3 is TGCGCCAGCAGCCCTGGGACAGGGGCGGAGCAGTTCTTC. Its translation: CASSPGTGAEQFF.